The TCR beta chain described here comes from a study of blood T cell repertoires in COVID-19. Study-level background: From the United States, Italy and Spain came samples of acute and convalescent COVID-19.

This CDR3 region has 16 residues. Germline V gives CDR1 MDHEN, CDR2 SYDVKM. The V end was cut by 5 bases, the J end by 0 bases, with 14 bases between. As originally analysed: Nucleated cell counts were estimated from reference gene primer amplification. Profiled with immunoSEQ multiplex PCR; TCRdb holds only in-frame clones, not every one. That table supplies the V and J calls and clone size; D and trimming were determined from the DNA. The data show roughly 200,000 clones, with approximately 92% seen just once and 2% to 2.5% held by the top ten. This sequence was found in a woman in her 40s with acute COVID-19. The J gene is TRBJ1-3, the V gene TRBV28; D possibly corresponds to TRBD1 (5 bases). Material: PBMCs or T cells enriched from blood (not recorded which). CDR3 bases: TGTGCCAGCAGTACACACCAGGGTCCCTCTGGAAACACCATATATTTT. Encoded protein: CASSTHQGPSGNTIYF.